This paragraph reports one T cell receptor (beta chain). V shed 0 bases and J shed 6 bases, with 5 bases lying between them. This CDR3 comprises 12 residues. From germline, CDR1 is SGDLS and CDR2 YYNGEE. Seattle-derived patients entered the study during active infection and were followed longitudinally. Using immunoSEQ multiplex PCR, the repertoire was profiled, and TCRdb retains in-frame clones only, with some absent. The sample shows 50,000 to 65,000 clones, over 55% of them seen only once. The data derive from a study of blood T cell repertoires in COVID-19. At the level of the study: Italy, Spain and the United States were the sources of the convalescent and acute COVID-19 samples. Nucleic acid was either cDNA or gDNA, and it came from T cells, B-cell-depleted T cells, or PBMCs.

The sequence was collected from a woman aged 70 to 79 with COVID-19, enrolled during active disease. This sequence joins TRBV9 and TRBJ2-3; D is uncertain. Material for sequencing was peripheral blood. The CDR3 is CASSVASDTQYF. The CDR3 nucleotides read TGTGCCAGCAGCGTAGCTTCGGATACGCAGTATTTT.